The 26 T cell receptor beta chains in this list originate from one sample, sequenced in a study of radiation and T cells in renal cell carcinoma. Time point: blood 4 weeks post-SBRT, at nephrectomy. Specified treatment: 15 Gy SBRT to primary tumor, nephrectomy 4 weeks later. Here immunoSEQ multiplex PCR was the method, and the copy in TCRdb shows in-frame clones only, minus some. The sample holds about 73,000 clones, approximately 87% seen once. Source: blood, taken from a patient whose treatment included radiotherapy and nephrectomy. The receptors originated from a woman aged 60-75 years with renal cell carcinoma.

V usage is TRBV7-9 and J usage is TRBJ2-7; 9 bases fit TRBD1. The CDR3 has 15 amino acids. The V segment lost 5 bases and the J segment 5 bases; nucleotides outside the gene matches: 10. CDR1 and CDR2 from the germline V gene are SEHNR and FQNEAQ (reference sequence). CDR3 protein: CASSKWGQGFDEQYF. The CDR3 DNA sequence: TGTGCCAGCAGCAAGTGGGGACAGGGCTTTGACGAGCAGTACTTC.

The CDR3 reads CASSLSGYGETQYF. In DNA, the CDR3 is TGTGCCAGCAGTTTATCAGGGTACGGAGAGACCCAGTACTTC. The rearrangement joins TRBV27 to TRBJ2-5; D is undetermined. The germline V gene has CDR1 MNHEY and CDR2 SMNVEV (reference sequence). The length of the CDR3 is 14 residues. The V gene lost 0 bases and the J gene lost 4 bases, with 9 bases spanning the gap.

The chain recombines TRBV10-2 with TRBJ1-2; the match to TRBD1 covers 9 bases. V shed 7 bases, J shed 4 bases, and the junction held 4 bases outside the gene matches. This CDR3 spans 13 amino acids. Germline V CDR1 and CDR2: WSHSY, SAAADI. The CDR3 DNA is TGCGCCAGCACTGACAGGGGGGGCTATGGCTACACCTTC. This codes for CASTDRGGYGYTF.

This clone was seen only a few times. The chain is built from TRBV5-1 and TRBJ1-6; perhaps TRBD1 as D (5 bases). V was pared by 1 base and J by 10 bases, with 15 bases between. Per germline, CDR1 SGHRS and CDR2 YFSETQ. This CDR3 comprises 15 residues. The CDR3 sequence: CASSLIQGPGSPLHF. Written as DNA, the CDR3 is TGCGCCAGCAGCTTGATCCAGGGACCTGGATCACCCCTCCACTTT.

This chain connects TRBV4-1 to TRBJ1-1, with a weak D call TRBD1 (5 bases). With 0 bases removed from V and 5 bases from J, the gap between germline ends came to 13 bases. This CDR3 spans 15 amino acids. Germline V gene data show CDR1 as MGHRA and CDR2 as YSYEKL. CDR3 coding DNA: TGCGCCAGCAGCCAAGAGGATAGGGGATATACTGAAGCTTTCTTT. This gives the protein CASSQEDRGYTEAFF.

This sequence joins TRBV5-1 and TRBJ2-1; a weak D match, TRBD2 (6 bases). Looked up from germline, CDR1 is SGHRS and CDR2 is YFSETQ. Trimming cost V 0 bases and J 0 bases, with 10 bases left between them. This CDR3 spans 16 amino acids. The CDR3 region has the DNA TGCGCCAGCAGCTTGGCTGGGGGGAGCTCCTACAATGAGCAGTTCTTC. Translating it yields CASSLAGGSSYNEQFF.

This chain connects TRBV4-2 to TRBJ2-7; TRBD1 is a possible D gene (6 bases). CDR3 size: 16 residues. V was shortened by 3 bases and J by 0 bases, with 15 bases between the two germline ends. The V gene's germline CDR1 is LGHNA and CDR2 YNFKEQ. The DNA of the CDR3 is TGTGCCAGCAGCCAGGCCGGACAGTTAGCCTCCTACGAGCAGTACTTC. Its protein product is CASSQAGQLASYEQYF.

The rearrangement links TRBV5-1 to TRBJ1-4; D gene unclear. V was trimmed by 0 bases and J by 3 bases, leaving 6 bases between them. CDR3 size: 14 residues. Germline V gene lookup returns CDR1 SGHRS and CDR2 YFSETQ. In DNA form, the CDR3 reads TGCGCCAGCAGCTTGGATCCGGCTAATGAAAAACTGTTTTTT. Protein product: CASSLDPANEKLFF. Full variable domain (rest looked up from reference TRBV5-1 and TRBJ1-4): KAGVTQTPRYLIKTRGQQVTLSCSPISGHRSVSWYQQTPGQGLQFLFEYFSETQRNKGNFPGRFSGRQFSNSRSEMNVSTLELGDSALYLCASSLDPANEKLFFGSGTQLSVL.

V is TRBV18 and J is TRBJ2-7; D may be TRBD2 (6 bases). Germline V gene sequence: CDR1 KGHSH, CDR2 LQKENI. This CDR3 contains 16 residues. Trimming took off 0 bases at V and 3 bases at J, with 15 bases between the two ends. The CDR3 DNA is TGTGCCAGCTCACCACCGAAAACAGGAGGGGACTACGAGCAGTACTTC. Translation gives CASSPPKTGGDYEQYF. Using reference TRBV18 and TRBJ2-7 for the parts outside the CDR3, the full variable domain is NAGVMQNPRHLVRRRGQEARLRCSPMKGHSHVYWYRQLPEEGLKFMVYLQKENIIDESGMPKERFSAEFPKEGPSILRIQQVVRGDSAAYFCASSPPKTGGDYEQYFGPGTRLTVT.

The chain is built from TRBV27 and TRBJ2-7; D may be TRBD1 (6 bases). V was cut by 4 bases and J by 0 bases, with 10 bases left in between. Germline values: CDR1 MNHEY, CDR2 SMNVEV (reference sequence). The CDR3 totals 14 residues. The chain's CDR3 is CASSYTGSSYEQYF. CDR3 DNA sequence: TGTGCCAGCAGTTATACAGGGAGCTCCTACGAGCAGTACTTC.

This sequence joins TRBV6-6 and TRBJ2-3; unclear D gene. This CDR3 comprises 15 residues. Germline CDR1 and CDR2: MNHNY and SVGAGI (reference sequence). Trimming left V 5 bases short and J 0 bases short, with 12 bases between. CDR3 amino acids: CASSPGAESTDTQYF. Here the CDR3 DNA reads TGTGCCAGCAGTCCCGGAGCAGAGAGCACAGATACGCAGTATTTT.

Only one count was recorded for this clone. The chain links TRBV9 to TRBJ2-7; D gene unclear. The germline gives CDR1 SGDLS, CDR2 YYNGEE. The CDR3 extends over 11 amino acids. V gave up 0 bases and J gave up 3 bases, with 1 base separating them. The CDR3 sequence is CASSVGYEQYF. In DNA form, the CDR3 reads TGTGCCAGCAGCGTAGGCTACGAGCAGTACTTC.

The gene calls are TRBV27 and TRBJ1-5; TRBD1 matches at 8 bases. Germline CDR1 is MNHEY and CDR2 is SMNVEV (reference sequence). This CDR3 has 15 residues. V lost 6 bases and J lost 5; bases outside the gene matches: 9. CDR3 residues: CASRPTTGGHQPQHF. The CDR3 DNA follows: TGTGCCAGCAGACCTACTACAGGGGGTCATCAGCCCCAGCATTTT.

This chain uses TRBV5-1 with TRBJ2-1; D tentatively fits TRBD1 or TRBD2 (6 bases each). This CDR3 has 14 amino acids. Looked up from germline, CDR1 is SGHRS and CDR2 is YFSETQ. V shed 4 bases and J shed 14 bases, with 22 bases lying between them. The chain's CDR3 is CASSREPGQLKEFF. DNA for the CDR3: TGCGCCAGCAGCCGGGAGCCGGGACAACTAAAGGAGTTCTTC.

The chain is built from TRBV19 and TRBJ2-3; no firm D call. Germline V gene sequence: CDR1 LNHDA, CDR2 SQIVND (reference sequence). V gave up 1 base and J gave up 2 bases, with 7 bases separating them. This CDR3 has 14 amino acids. CDR3 nucleotide sequence: TGTGCCAGTAGTATAGTTGCATCCACAGATACGCAGTATTTT. Translation gives CASSIVASTDTQYF. Together with reference TRBV19 and TRBJ2-3, the CDR3 gives the full variable domain: DGGITQSPKYLFRKEGQNVTLSCEQNLNHDAMYWYRQDPGQGLRLIYYSQIVNDFQKGDIAEGYSVSREKKESFPLTVTSAQKNPTAFYLCASSIVASTDTQYFGPGTRLTVL.

The chain employs TRBV9 and TRBJ1-6, with 10 nucleotides matching TRBD1. CDR1 and CDR2 (germline): SGDLS, YYNGEE. The length of the CDR3 is 16 residues. The V and J ends lost 4 bases and 10 bases, in that order; junction bases with no gene match: 11. As DNA, the CDR3 is TGTGCCAGCAGCTTCGACCGGGACAGGGGAGGCTCACCCCTCCACTTT. Its protein is CASSFDRDRGGSPLHF.

The J gene is TRBJ1-2, the V gene TRBV7-9; TRBD1 agrees at 9 bases. Germline CDR1 SEHNR, CDR2 FQNEAQ (reference sequence). Germline trimming cut 5 bases from V and 5 bases from J; bases unmatched to any gene: 6. The CDR3 contains 14 residues. The CDR3 sequence: CASSSTGGKYGYTF. In DNA form, the CDR3 reads TGTGCCAGCAGCAGCACAGGGGGCAAATATGGCTACACCTTC.

This chain links TRBV28 with TRBJ1-4; D not certain. This CDR3 has 17 residues. Germline V gene sequence: CDR1 MDHEN, CDR2 SYDVKM. Trimming removed 5 bases at V and 3 bases at J, with 19 bases between. The CDR3 is CASSPPSLIGSNEKLFF. For the CDR3, the DNA is TGTGCCAGCAGTCCCCCCTCTTTGATAGGGTCTAATGAAAAACTGTTTTTT.

The V gene is TRBV7-9, the J gene TRBJ2-1, with 9 bases identical to TRBD2. Germline CDR1 SEHNR, CDR2 FQNEAQ (reference sequence). There are 15 residues in the CDR3. The trim removed 1 base at V and 9 bases at J, leaving 7 bases unmatched. The CDR3 region is CASSLGRTSAGEQFF. The CDR3 DNA reads as TGTGCCAGCAGCTTAGGTAGGACTAGCGCCGGTGAGCAGTTCTTC.

The chain combines TRBV7-9 with TRBJ2-7, with D possibly being TRBD2 (6 bases). This CDR3 contains 12 residues. The germline V gene has CDR1 SEHNR and CDR2 FQNEAQ (reference sequence). Trimming stripped 5 bases from V and 9 bases from J, with 14 bases between. As DNA, the CDR3 is TGTGCCAGCAGCCTCGCCGGGGGAGGGCAGTACTTC. It is translated as CASSLAGGGQYF.

The genes are TRBV21-1 and TRBJ2-7. TRBV21-1 constitutes a pseudogene. CDR3 length equals 16 residues. The CDR3 region has the DNA TGTGCCAGCAGCCCCGCTTCCCGGGACCGATCCTACGAGCAGTACTTC. It specifies CASSPASRDRSYEQYF.

V gene TRBV6-6 combines with J gene TRBJ1-1; D not resolved. This CDR3 comprises 13 residues. The V and J ends lost 7 bases and 0 bases respectively, with 9 bases between them. CDR1 is MNHNY, CDR2 SVGAGI, per germline (reference sequence). CDR3 amino acids: CASTIGLNTEAFF. CDR3 bases: TGTGCCAGCACTATAGGACTGAACACTGAAGCTTTCTTT.

In its sample, this clone is medium-sized (0.01 to 0.1%). The V gene is TRBV5-1, the J gene TRBJ1-1, with D tentatively TRBD1 (5 bases). The CDR3 covers 14 residues. The V gene lost 7 bases and the J gene lost 0 bases, with 13 bases spanning the gap. The V gene's germline CDR1 is SGHRS and CDR2 YFSETQ. The CDR3 reads CASQDGGMNTEAFF. For the CDR3, the DNA is TGCGCCAGCCAGGACGGGGGTATGAACACTGAAGCTTTCTTT.

The count of this clone is one. At one end the junction does not follow the germline gene, possibly because of a read error. The CDR3, as DNA: TGTGCTAGCAGCTTCGGGACAGGTCCCACAGATACGCAGTATTTT. Encoded protein: CASSFGTGPTDTQYF. The genes are TRBV7-7 and TRBJ2-3, with 8 nucleotides matching TRBD1. Germline V gives CDR1 SSHAT, CDR2 FNYEAQ (reference sequence). There are 15 residues in the CDR3. Full variable domain (remainder filled in from reference TRBV7-7 and TRBJ2-3): GAGVSQSPRYKVTKRGQDVTLRCDPISSHATLYWYQQALGQGPEFLTYFNYEAQPDKSGLPSDRFSAERPEGSISTLTIQRTEQRDSAMYRCASSFGTGPTDTQYFGPGTRLTVL.

V and J are TRBV13 and TRBJ2-2; D perhaps matches TRBD1 (6 bases). Germline assignment: CDR1 PRHDT and CDR2 FYEKMQ (reference sequence). Trimming cost V 5 bases and J 0 bases, with 16 bases left between them. The CDR3 consists of 17 residues. The CDR3 is CASSREGDPANTGELFF. CDR3 in DNA: TGTGCCAGCAGCCGCGAGGGGGACCCTGCGAACACCGGGGAGCTGTTTTTT.

The chain recombines TRBV7-6 with TRBJ2-7; weak D call: TRBD1 (6 bases). CDR1 is SGHVS, CDR2 FNYEAQ, per germline. V was cut by 5 bases and J by 2 bases, with 13 bases left in between. The CDR3 loop spans 14 amino acids. In nucleotides, the CDR3 is TGTGCCAGCAGCCCCGGGACACACACCTACGAGCAGTACTTC. Encoded protein: CASSPGTHTYEQYF.